The entry below describes one TCR beta chain. Its target is not known. This may be a read error: a much more frequent sequence differs by one nucleotide. Sample donors were healthy Caucasian individuals that came from Russia, aged roughly 6 to 95. Every sample had a minimum of 6 million PBMCs isolated. Total RNA was extracted at no less than 6 micrograms per sample. The data stem from a study of blood T cells in healthy people across ages. Study-wide results and limits: Percentage of naive T cells showed a strong correlation with TCR beta diversity.

The V gene's germline CDR1 is ENHRY and CDR2 SYGVKD. This CDR3 is built from 16 residues. V lost 6 bases to trimming and J lost 7 bases; unmatched junction nucleotides: 13. A sample-barcoded 5' primer and a J-beta primer mix were used in a second PCR of roughly 7 to 11 cycles. MiXCR, applied by TCRdb to the 5' RACE reads, yields one record per CDR3 protein. Here the sample spans about 1,500,000 distinct CDR3 sequences, roughly 30% being singletons. Source material: blood. This sequence joins TRBV10-3 and TRBJ2-1; TRBD2 matches at 9 bases. The receptor's source is a woman under 40 in good health. The CDR3 DNA reads TGTGCCATCAGCAGTGGGACTAGCTGGAGTTCGAATGAGCAGTTCTTC. It specifies CAISSGTSWSSNEQFF.